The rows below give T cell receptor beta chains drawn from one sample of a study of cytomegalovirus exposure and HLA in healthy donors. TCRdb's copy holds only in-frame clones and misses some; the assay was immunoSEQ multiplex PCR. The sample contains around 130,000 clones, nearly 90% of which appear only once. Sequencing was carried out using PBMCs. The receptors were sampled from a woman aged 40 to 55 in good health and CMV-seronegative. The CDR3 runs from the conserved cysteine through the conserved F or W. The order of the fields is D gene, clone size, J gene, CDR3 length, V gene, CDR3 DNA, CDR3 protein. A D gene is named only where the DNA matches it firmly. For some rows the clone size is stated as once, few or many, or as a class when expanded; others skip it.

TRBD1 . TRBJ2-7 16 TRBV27 TGTGCCAGCAGTTTTAGTCTCGGGACAGGGGGCTCCGAGCAGTACTTC CASSFSLGTGGSEQYF
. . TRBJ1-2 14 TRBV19 TGTGCCAGTAGTCCCGACACAACCCCCTATGGCTACACCTTC CASSPDTTPYGYTF
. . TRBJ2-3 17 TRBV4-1 TGCGCCAGCAGCCAAGGAAGGTGGGGGGTGGAGACAGATACGCAGTATTTT CASSQGRWGVETDTQYF
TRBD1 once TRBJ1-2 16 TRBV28 TGTGCCAGCAGACTTTGGGGGGCCGGGACAGGGGGTGGCTACACCTTC CASRLWGAGTGGGYTF
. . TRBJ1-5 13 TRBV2 TGTGCCAGCAGTGGCGACGGCCTGAGGGCCCAGCATTTT CASSGDGLRAQHF
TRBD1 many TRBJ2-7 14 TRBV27 TGTGCCAGCAGTTTCGGGACAGGGGGCCACGAGCAGTACTTC CASSFGTGGHEQYF
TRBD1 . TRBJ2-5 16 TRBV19 TGTGCCAGTAGTATAGTATCGTCAGGGGGACAAGAGACCCAGTACTTC CASSIVSSGGQETQYF
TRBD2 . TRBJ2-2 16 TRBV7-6 TGTGCCAGCAGCTTACTAGCGGACGCGAACACCGGGGAGCTGTTTTTT CASSLLADANTGELFF
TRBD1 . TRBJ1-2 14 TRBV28 TGTGCCAGCAGAACAGGGGGCTTTTCGGATGGCTACACCTTC CASRTGGFSDGYTF
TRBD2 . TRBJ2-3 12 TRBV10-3 TGTGCCACCAGGGCTAGCGGGAACCCGCAGTATTTT CATRASGNPQYF
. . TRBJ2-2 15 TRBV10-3 TGTGCCACCGAGGTGGGGCAGGCGGGGACCGGGGAGCTGTTTTTT CATEVGQAGTGELFF
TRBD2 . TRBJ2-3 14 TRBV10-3 TGTGCCACCGGACTAGCGGGGGAGGGAGATACGCAGTATTTT CATGLAGEGDTQYF
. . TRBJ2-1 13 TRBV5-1 TGCGCCAGCAGCCCTAACAGGGCCAATGAGCAGTTCTTC CASSPNRANEQFF
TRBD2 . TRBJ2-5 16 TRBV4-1 TGCGCCAGCAGCCAAGACCTAGCGGGAGCGGATGAGACCCAGTACTTC CASSQDLAGADETQYF
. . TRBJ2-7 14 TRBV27 TGTGCCAGCAGTCCCCAGACAGCCACCTACGAGCAGTACTTC CASSPQTATYEQYF
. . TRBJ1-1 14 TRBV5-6 TGTGCCAGCAGCTTGGGTGTACAGCTTCATGAAGCTTTCTTT CASSLGVQLHEAFF
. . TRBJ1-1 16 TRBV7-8 TGTGCCAGCAGCTCTAATCTGAGTCGACAGCCCGGCGGAGCTTTCTTT CASSSNLSRQPGGAFF
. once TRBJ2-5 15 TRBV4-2 TGTGCCAGCAGCCAAGTGCTGGGACTCCAAGAGACCCAGTACTTC CASSQVLGLQETQYF
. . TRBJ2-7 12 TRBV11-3 TGTGCCAGCAGTCACCAGGGTGGAGAGCAGTACTTC CASSHQGGEQYF
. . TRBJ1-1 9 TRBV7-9 TGTTCCAGCAGCGCGCAAGCTTTCTTT CSSSAQAFF
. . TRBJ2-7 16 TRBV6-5 TGTGCCAGCAGTTACTCTATAAGCGGAGCCTCCTACGAGCAGTACTTC CASSYSISGASYEQYF
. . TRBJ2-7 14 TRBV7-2 TGTGCCAGCAGCTTTAGTCAGGGCCCCTACGAGCAGTACTTC CASSFSQGPYEQYF
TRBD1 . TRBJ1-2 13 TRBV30 TGTGCCTGGAGGCCGACAGGGTCGGTTGGCTACACCTTC CAWRPTGSVGYTF
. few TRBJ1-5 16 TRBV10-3 TGTGCCATCAGTGAGTCCGCCGGCGGGATCAATCAGCCCCAGCATTTT CAISESAGGINQPQHF
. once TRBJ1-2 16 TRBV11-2 TGTGCCAGCAGCTTAGTCGGGTCGAGGAATGACTATGGCTACACCTTC CASSLVGSRNDYGYTF
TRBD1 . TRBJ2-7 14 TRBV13 TGTGCCAGCAGCTTATTGAGGGGGCCAAGCGAGCAGTACTTC CASSLLRGPSEQYF
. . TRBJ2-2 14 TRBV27 TGTGCCAGCAGTTTTGACGGCGGGGTCGGGGAGCTGTTTTTT CASSFDGGVGELFF
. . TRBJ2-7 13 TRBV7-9 TGTTCCAGCAGCCCTGGACTATCCTACGAGCAGTACTTC CSSSPGLSYEQYF
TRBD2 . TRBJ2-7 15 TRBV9 TGTGCCAGCAGCCCCAGACTAGCGGGAGGAGACGAGCAGTACTTC CASSPRLAGGDEQYF
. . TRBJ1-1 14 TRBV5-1 TGCGCCAGCAGCTTGCTTCAGGGGTCCACTGAAGCTTTCTTT CASSLLQGSTEAFF
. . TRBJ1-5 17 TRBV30 TGTGCCTGGAGTGTGGATTGGGGCAGGGGAAGCAATCAGCCCCAGCATTTT CAWSVDWGRGSNQPQHF
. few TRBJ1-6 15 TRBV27 TGTGCCAGCAGTTTAAGTGGGGGCGGTAATTCACCCCTCCACTTT CASSLSGGGNSPLHF
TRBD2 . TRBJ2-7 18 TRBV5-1 TGCGCCAGCAGCGAGTTTTCCGGACTAGCGCCAAGTTCCTACGAGCAGTACTTC CASSEFSGLAPSSYEQYF
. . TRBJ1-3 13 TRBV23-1 TGCGCCAGCATAGGGGGCTCTGGAAACACCATATATTTT CASIGGSGNTIYF
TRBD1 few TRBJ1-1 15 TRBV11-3 TGTGCCAGCAGCTCCACGACAGGGGGCTACACTGAAGCTTTCTTT CASSSTTGGYTEAFF
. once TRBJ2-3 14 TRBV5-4 TGTGCCAGCAGTCCCGCCACCTGGGCCAATACGCAGTATTTT CASSPATWANTQYF
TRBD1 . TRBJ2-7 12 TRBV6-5 TGTGCCAGCCGGGACAGGGTGAACGAGCAGTACTTC CASRDRVNEQYF
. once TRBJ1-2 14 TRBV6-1 TGTGCCAGCAGTGAAGACAGGGCCCTCTATGGCTACACCTTC CASSEDRALYGYTF
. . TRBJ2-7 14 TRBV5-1 TGCGCCAGCAGCTTGGGAGACAGACCATCCGAGCAGTACTTC CASSLGDRPSEQYF
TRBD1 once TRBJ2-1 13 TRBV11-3 TGTGCCAGCAGGGGACAGGGGACGAATGAGCAGTTCTTC CASRGQGTNEQFF
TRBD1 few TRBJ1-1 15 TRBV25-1 TGTGCCAGCAGTCCCACACCAGGGGGTCGAACTGAAGCTTTCTTT CASSPTPGGRTEAFF
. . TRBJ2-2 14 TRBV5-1 TGCGCCAGCAGCTTGGGGGGCGAAGCCGGGGAGCTGTTTTTT CASSLGGEAGELFF
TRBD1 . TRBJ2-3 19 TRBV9 TGTGCCAGCAGCGAACACCTACTTACAGGGGCTGGGAACACAGATACGCAGTATTTT CASSEHLLTGAGNTDTQYF
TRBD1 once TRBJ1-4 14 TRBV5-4 TGTGCCAGCAGCCAACAGGGGGCGGTTGAAAAACTGTTTTTT CASSQQGAVEKLFF
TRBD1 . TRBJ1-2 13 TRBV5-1 TGCGCCAGCAGCTTGGGTCAGGGGGGCGGCTACACCTTC CASSLGQGGGYTF